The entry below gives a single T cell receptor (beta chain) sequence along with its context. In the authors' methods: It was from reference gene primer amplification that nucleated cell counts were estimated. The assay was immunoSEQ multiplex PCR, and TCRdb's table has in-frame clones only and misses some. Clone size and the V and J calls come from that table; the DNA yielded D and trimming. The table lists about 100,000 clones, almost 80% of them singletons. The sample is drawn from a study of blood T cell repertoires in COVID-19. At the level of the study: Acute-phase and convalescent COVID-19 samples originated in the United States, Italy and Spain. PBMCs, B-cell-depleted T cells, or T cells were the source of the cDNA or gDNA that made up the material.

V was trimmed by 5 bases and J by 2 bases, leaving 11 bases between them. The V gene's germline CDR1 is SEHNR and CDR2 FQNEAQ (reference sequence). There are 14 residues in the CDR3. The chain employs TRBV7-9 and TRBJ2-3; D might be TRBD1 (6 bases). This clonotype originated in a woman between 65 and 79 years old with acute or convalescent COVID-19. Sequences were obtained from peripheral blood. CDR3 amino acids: CASSIGQSTDTQYF. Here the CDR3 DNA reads TGTGCCAGCAGCATCGGACAGTCCACAGATACGCAGTATTTT.